This T cell receptor beta chain was profiled in a study of T-cell reconstitution after alpha-beta-depleted transplantation in children. The V and J ends lost 2 bases and 4 bases respectively, with 9 bases between them. This CDR3 comprises 14 residues. The germline V gene encodes CDR1 SGHTA and CDR2 FQGNSA. This clonotype has at least ten counts. A library of TCRbeta sequences, prepared with unique molecular identifiers, was generated. TCRdb analysed the PCR reads with MiXCR anew, one entry per CDR3 protein. Here the sample spans some 590,000 distinct CDR3 sequences, 8% to 11% being singletons. The chain uses TRBV7-2 and TRBJ1-3; D gene uncertain. The TCR sequence derives from a human donor who donated a stem cell graft to a child with acute myeloid leukemia. The material sequenced was PBMCs from the stem cell graft donor, taken from the stem cell graft. CDR3 sequence: CASSLNGPGNTIYF. DNA for the CDR3: TGTGCCAGCAGCTTAAACGGTCCAGGAAACACCATATATTTT. Full variable domain (rest looked up from reference TRBV7-2 and TRBJ1-3): GAGVSQSPSNKVTEKGKDVELRCDPISGHTALYWYRQSLGQGLEFLIYFQGNSAPDKSGLPSDRFSAERTGGSVSTLTIQRTQQEDSAVYLCASSLNGPGNTIYFGEGSWLTVV.